Following are 30 T cell receptor beta chains from one sample sequenced in a study of beta chain features in type 1 diabetes. Expressed TCRB transcripts were sequenced, since all the RNA that had been isolated was reverse transcribed. The assay was immunoSEQ multiplex PCR, and TCRdb's table has in-frame clones only and misses some. This table has under 950,000 clones, 17% appearing once. What was sequenced was naive CD4+ T cells from blood. These receptors all come from a woman aged 18-30 years in good health.

In DNA, the CDR3 is TGTGCCAGCAGTTTATACGGCCCGCTTATAGGCAATGAGCAGTTCTTC. Amino acid sequence: CASSLYGPLIGNEQFF. J is TRBJ2-1 and V is TRBV27; D is uncertain. Germline V CDR1 and CDR2: MNHEY, SMNVEV (reference sequence). V shed 1 base and J shed 6 bases, with 16 bases lying between them. The CDR3 covers 16 residues.

This clone showed up just a few times. The J gene is TRBJ2-2, the V gene TRBV27, with TRBD2 matching 7 bases. In germline, CDR1 is MNHEY, CDR2 SMNVEV (reference sequence). V trimming: 3 bases; J trimming: 4 bases; junction bases outside the gene matches: 8. The CDR3 sequence is 16 residues long. CDR3 nucleotides: TGTGCCAGCAGTTTCGGGGGAGGGGCGTTCACCGGGGAGCTGTTTTTT. Encoded protein: CASSFGGGAFTGELFF.

The J gene is TRBJ2-7, the V gene TRBV5-6; D perhaps matches TRBD1 (5 bases). The CDR3 is 13 residues long. CDR1 and CDR2 from the germline V gene are SGHDT and YYEEEE. The ends were cut back, 5 bases at V and 4 bases at J, with 13 bases in the middle. The CDR3 DNA reads as TGTGCCAGCAGTCCGGATCAGGGTTACGAGCAGTACTTC. Translation gives CASSPDQGYEQYF.

CDR3 in DNA: TGTGCCAGTGGTAACAGGGCGAGCGGGTCCTACGAGCAGTACTTC. Translation gives CASGNRASGSYEQYF. The chain recombines TRBV28 with TRBJ2-7; the D call may be TRBD1 or TRBD2 (6 bases each). The CDR3 totals 15 residues. The germline V and J ends were trimmed by 9 bases and 1 base, with 19 bases remaining between them. Per germline, CDR1 MDHEN and CDR2 SYDVKM.

V usage is TRBV7-9 and J usage is TRBJ1-1; the match to TRBD1 covers 9 bases. The CDR3 sequence is 14 residues long. Germline trimming cut 5 bases from V and 5 bases from J; bases unmatched to any gene: 6. CDR1 is SEHNR and CDR2 is FQNEAQ in the germline V gene (reference sequence). The CDR3 loop is CASSRGQGSTEAFF. As DNA, the CDR3 is TGTGCCAGCAGCCGTGGACAGGGGAGTACTGAAGCTTTCTTT.

The chain employs TRBV19 and TRBJ2-5; tentative D call: TRBD1 (6 bases). Germline V lookup: CDR1 LNHDA, CDR2 SQIVND (reference sequence). The germline V and J ends were trimmed by 4 bases and 7 bases, with 19 bases remaining between them. This CDR3 has 15 residues. The CDR3 region is CASSTQTGRQGTQYF. Here the CDR3 DNA reads TGTGCCAGTAGTACCCAGACAGGTCGCCAGGGGACCCAGTACTTC.

A note on this clone: At the DNA level, this CDR3 is encoded by other sequences in the same sample as well. The chain employs TRBV7-2 and TRBJ1-3; no reliable D call. The CDR3 totals 12 residues. Per the germline V gene, CDR1 is SGHTA and CDR2 is FQGNSA. The V and J ends lost 3 bases and 1 base respectively, with 1 base between them. Here the CDR3 DNA reads TGTGCCAGCAGCTTTTCTGGAAACACCATATATTTT. Protein product: CASSFSGNTIYF.

The chain has TRBV9 and TRBJ2-2; 8 positions match TRBD1. Germline loops: CDR1 SGDLS, CDR2 YYNGEE. Trimming cost V 5 bases and J 0 bases; bases outside gene matches: 3. The CDR3 is 15 amino acids. CDR3 amino acids: CASSRDRSNTGELFF. The CDR3 DNA reads TGTGCCAGCAGTAGGGACAGGTCGAACACCGGGGAGCTGTTTTTT.

The chain combines TRBV10-1 with TRBJ1-1; D remains unclear. The germline CDR1 and CDR2 sequences are WNHNN and SYGVQD (reference sequence). The CDR3 sequence is 13 residues long. V shed 6 bases and J shed 0 bases, with 8 bases lying between them. The CDR3, as DNA: TGCGCCAGCAGCCCTCGGATGAACACTGAAGCTTTCTTT. Protein: CASSPRMNTEAFF.

This clone appeared a few times. V and J are TRBV9 and TRBJ2-3; TRBD2 aligns across 13 bases. Per germline, CDR1 SGDLS and CDR2 YYNGEE. This CDR3 region has 16 residues. V dropped 3 bases and J dropped 9; count of bases not matched to a gene: 10. CDR3 sequence reads: CASSGTSGRGQGTQYF. The CDR3 DNA reads as TGTGCCAGCAGCGGGACTAGCGGGAGAGGGCAAGGAACGCAGTATTTT.

This clone was observed a few times. This chain connects TRBV11-3 to TRBJ2-1; D tentatively fits TRBD1 or TRBD2 (5 bases each). Germline CDR1 is SGHNT and CDR2 is YENEEA. The CDR3 is made up of 15 amino acids. V shed 1 base and J shed 6 bases, with 13 bases lying between them. The CDR3 sequence is CASSLGGTSFNEQFF. CDR3 nucleotide sequence: TGTGCCAGCAGCTTAGGAGGGACCAGCTTCAATGAGCAGTTCTTC.

The gene calls are TRBV18 and TRBJ2-7; 11 bases fit TRBD2. The CDR3 is 15 amino acids. J was trimmed by 4 bases and V by 3 bases; bases with no gene match: 5. Germline V lookup: CDR1 KGHSH, CDR2 LQKENI. CDR3 region: CASSPKLAGAYEQYF. CDR3 in DNA: TGTGCCAGCTCACCCAAACTAGCGGGAGCTTACGAGCAGTACTTC.

The V call is TRBV28, the J call TRBJ2-3; TRBD2 might be the D (5 bases). The CDR3 consists of 15 residues. The germline V gene has CDR1 MDHEN and CDR2 SYDVKM. V lost 2 bases, J lost 1 base, and 10 bases lay in between. CDR3 sequence reads: CASSLGSEGTDTQYF. CDR3 nucleotides: TGTGCCAGCAGTTTAGGTAGCGAGGGCACAGATACGCAGTATTTT.

The rearrangement uses TRBV18 and TRBJ1-1; tentative D call: TRBD1 (6 bases). This CDR3 spans 16 amino acids. Germline-derived CDR1 and CDR2 are KGHSH and LQKENI. V lost 3 bases to trimming and J lost 5 bases, with 19 bases between them. CDR3 protein: CASSPDRSSLLTEAFF. The CDR3 DNA reads TGTGCCAGCTCACCCGACAGGTCCTCTTTACTAACTGAAGCTTTCTTT. Filled out from reference TRBV18 and TRBJ1-1, the complete variable domain reads NAGVMQNPRHLVRRRGQEARLRCSPMKGHSHVYWYRQLPEEGLKFMVYLQKENIIDESGMPKERFSAEFPKEGPSILRIQQVVRGDSAAYFCASSPDRSSLLTEAFFGQGTRLTVV.

The genes are TRBV9 and TRBJ1-3, with 8 bases aligning to TRBD1. CDR3 size: 16 residues. Germline CDR1 is SGDLS and CDR2 is YYNGEE. Trimming removed 5 bases from V and 0 bases from J; junction bases left unmatched: 7. The CDR3 sequence is CASSDRGSHSGNTIYF. As DNA, the CDR3 is TGTGCCAGCAGTGACAGGGGATCGCACTCTGGAAACACCATATATTTT.

This clone was observed a handful of times. This chain links TRBV6-5 with TRBJ1-1; maybe TRBD1 (6 bases). V gave up 9 bases and J gave up 1 base, with 12 bases separating them. The CDR3 loop spans 13 amino acids. The germline V gene has CDR1 MNHEY and CDR2 SVGAGI. The CDR3 coding sequence is TGTGCCAGTTCCGGGACAAAGAACACTGAAGCTTTCTTT. Encoded protein: CASSGTKNTEAFF.

This chain's CDR3 is CASGAGSRTDTQYF. CDR3 bases: TGTGCCAGCGGGGCGGGCAGCCGCACAGATACGCAGTATTTT. The chain is built from TRBV6-1 and TRBJ2-3, with D perhaps being TRBD1 or TRBD2 (5 bases each). Trimming removed 8 bases from V and 1 base from J, with 13 bases in between. The germline CDR1 and CDR2 sequences are MNHNS and SASEGT. The CDR3 contains 14 residues.

The rearrangement uses TRBV28 and TRBJ1-2; D not certain. Germline CDR1 is MDHEN and CDR2 is SYDVKM. The CDR3 runs to 11 residues. Trimming cost V 8 bases and J 5 bases, with 9 bases left between them. The CDR3 sequence: CASAGSYGYTF. CDR3 nucleotides: TGTGCCAGCGCCGGATCGTATGGCTACACCTTC.

This clone was seen more than once but under ten times. Sequence at one end of the junction differs from germline and may be a read error. The chain carries TRBV5-4 and TRBJ2-6; TRBD2 might be the D (5 bases). The CDR3 consists of 16 residues. Germline CDR1 SGHNT, CDR2 YYREEE (reference sequence). The CDR3 nucleotides are TGCGCCAGCAGCCAAGTCGCGGGCGGTGGGGCCAACGTCCTGACTTTC. It yields the protein CASSQVAGGGANVLTF.

This clone was counted between two and nine times. This chain joins TRBV7-2 and TRBJ2-4; D assignment may be TRBD1 or TRBD2 (6 bases each). This CDR3 is built from 13 residues. Germline CDR1 reads SGHTA; CDR2 reads FQGNSA. Trimming stripped 5 bases from V and 7 bases from J, with 12 bases between. Here the CDR3 DNA reads TGTGCCAGCAGCGCGACAGGAGGGAACATTCAGTACTTC. Amino acid sequence: CASSATGGNIQYF.

As for this clone: This sample includes further DNA sequences coding for the same CDR3. This chain joins TRBV7-2 and TRBJ2-2, with D perhaps matching TRBD2 (6 bases). Germline values: CDR1 SGHTA, CDR2 FQGNSA. Deletions cut 0 bases from V and 1 base from J, with 6 bases between. The CDR3 extends over 15 amino acids. CDR3 loop: CASSLAGGNTGELFF. CDR3 coding DNA: TGTGCCAGCAGCTTAGCGGGGGGGAACACCGGGGAGCTGTTTTTT.

This clone was seen a few times. The sample holds other DNA sequences that translate to the same CDR3. The chain recombines TRBV5-1 with TRBJ1-4; D is uncertain. The CDR3 consists of 14 residues. Germline values: CDR1 SGHRS, CDR2 YFSETQ. Trimming stripped 0 bases from V and 4 bases from J, with 7 bases between. In DNA form, the CDR3 reads TGCGCCAGCAGCTTGGGAGGCTATAATGAAAAACTGTTTTTT. This translates into CASSLGGYNEKLFF. Full variable domain (outside the CDR3, taken from reference TRBV5-1 and TRBJ1-4): KAGVTQTPRYLIKTRGQQVTLSCSPISGHRSVSWYQQTPGQGLQFLFEYFSETQRNKGNFPGRFSGRQFSNSRSEMNVSTLELGDSALYLCASSLGGYNEKLFFGSGTQLSVL.

This clone turned up a few times. The chain joins TRBV10-3 to TRBJ2-3; TRBD1 aligns across 7 bases. Germline V gene lookup returns CDR1 ENHRY and CDR2 SYGVKD. This CDR3 has 14 residues. The ends lost 8 bases at V and 2 bases at J; junction bases unmatched: 7. In nucleotides, the CDR3 is TGTGCCATCGGGACAGACTATACCACAGATACGCAGTATTTT. Translated: CAIGTDYTTDTQYF.

This clone turned up a few times. J is TRBJ1-2 and V is TRBV18; D gene unclear. Between the trimmed V and J ends, which lost 6 bases and 0 bases, there was a span of 17 bases. Germline assignment: CDR1 KGHSH and CDR2 LQKENI. The CDR3 runs 16 residues. The CDR3: CASSPKATIANYGYTF. The CDR3 DNA is TGTGCCAGCTCTCCGAAGGCCACTATAGCTAACTATGGCTACACCTTC.

V is TRBV25-1 and J is TRBJ2-5; possible D gene TRBD2, 7 bases. The ends were cut back, 3 bases at V and 2 bases at J, with 19 bases in the middle. The length of the CDR3 is 17 residues. Germline-derived CDR1 and CDR2 are MGHDK and SYGVNS. In DNA, the CDR3 is TGTGCCAGCAGTGACTTGGGGGGGGCGCGGGTGCAAGAGACCCAGTACTTC. Translated: CASSDLGGARVQETQYF. The complete variable domain, with remaining parts taken from reference TRBV25-1 and TRBJ2-5, reads EADIYQTPRYLVIGTGKKITLECSQTMGHDKMYWYQQDPGMELHLIHYSYGVNSTEKGDLSSESTVSRIRTEHFPLTLESARPSHTSQYLCASSDLGGARVQETQYFGPGTRLLVL.

A note on this clone: Other DNA variants within this sample encode the same CDR3. The chain uses TRBV7-2 and TRBJ2-3; tentative D call: TRBD1 (5 bases). Germline assignment: CDR1 SGHTA and CDR2 FQGNSA. Trimming took off 4 bases at V and 6 bases at J, with 8 bases between the two ends. This CDR3 has 12 amino acids. The chain's CDR3 is CASSSNRDTQYF. CDR3 sequence (DNA): TGTGCCAGCAGCTCCAACAGGGATACGCAGTATTTT.

Many counts were recorded for this clone. The chain carries TRBV10-3 and TRBJ1-3, with TRBD1 as a possible D gene (5 bases). The CDR3 length is 13 residues. V dropped 7 bases and J dropped 2 bases, with 9 bases sitting between them. Per the germline V gene, CDR1 is ENHRY and CDR2 is SYGVKD. This chain's CDR3 is CAIMGTPGNTIYF. CDR3 coding DNA: TGTGCCATCATGGGGACTCCTGGAAACACCATATATTTT.

This sequence joins TRBV27 and TRBJ2-7; 9 nucleotides agree with TRBD1. V dropped 1 base and J dropped 7; count of bases not matched to a gene: 5. The CDR3 totals 14 residues. Germline V gene lookup returns CDR1 MNHEY and CDR2 SMNVEV (reference sequence). This CDR3 reads CASSLWDRAGEQYF. The DNA for the CDR3 is TGTGCCAGCAGTTTATGGGACAGGGCGGGGGAGCAGTACTTC.

The chain couples TRBV5-4 to TRBJ2-1; 7 bases are shared with TRBD1. V gave up 0 bases and J gave up 9 bases; unmatched junction bases: 9. CDR1 is SGHNT, CDR2 YYREEE, per germline (reference sequence). CDR3 size: 15 residues. The CDR3 here is CASSLGVDRVSEQFF. In DNA, the CDR3 is TGTGCCAGCAGCTTGGGAGTAGACAGGGTTTCTGAGCAGTTCTTC.

The table lists this clone with a few counts. This chain uses TRBV10-3 with TRBJ2-7, with TRBD1 matching over 8 bases. V shed 8 bases and J 0 bases; nucleotides not matched to a gene: 0. From germline, CDR1 is ENHRY and CDR2 SYGVKD. The CDR3 contains 12 residues. CDR3 nucleotides: TGTGCCATCCAGGGGGCCTCCTACGAGCAGTACTTC. This sequence encodes CAIQGASYEQYF.